Included here is one TCR beta chain sequence, with context. This specimen belongs to a study of blood T cell repertoires in COVID-19. Whole-study context: Sites across the United States, Italy and Spain contributed samples from acute and convalescent COVID-19.

Authors' data handling: Reference gene primer amplification gave estimated nucleated cell counts. TCRdb keeps only in-frame clones here, not all; method: immunoSEQ multiplex PCR. V and J calls and clone size are given by that table; D and trimming were obtained from the DNA. The sample includes approximately 52,000 clones, 80% to 95% of them seen just once. The CDR3 spans 17 residues. The germline V gene has CDR1 MNHEY and CDR2 SMNVEV (reference sequence). Unmatched junction bases numbered 13, after V lost 5 bases and J lost 1 base. Sequenced input: peripheral blood. The TCR was taken from a human donor with active COVID-19. The donor label of this sample is uncertain. This rearrangement joins TRBV27 to TRBJ1-2, with 7 bases that match TRBD1. The CDR3 protein is CASSPTDRRIVNYGYTF. As DNA, the CDR3 is TGTGCCAGCAGTCCCACGGACAGGCGTATCGTTAACTATGGCTACACCTTC.